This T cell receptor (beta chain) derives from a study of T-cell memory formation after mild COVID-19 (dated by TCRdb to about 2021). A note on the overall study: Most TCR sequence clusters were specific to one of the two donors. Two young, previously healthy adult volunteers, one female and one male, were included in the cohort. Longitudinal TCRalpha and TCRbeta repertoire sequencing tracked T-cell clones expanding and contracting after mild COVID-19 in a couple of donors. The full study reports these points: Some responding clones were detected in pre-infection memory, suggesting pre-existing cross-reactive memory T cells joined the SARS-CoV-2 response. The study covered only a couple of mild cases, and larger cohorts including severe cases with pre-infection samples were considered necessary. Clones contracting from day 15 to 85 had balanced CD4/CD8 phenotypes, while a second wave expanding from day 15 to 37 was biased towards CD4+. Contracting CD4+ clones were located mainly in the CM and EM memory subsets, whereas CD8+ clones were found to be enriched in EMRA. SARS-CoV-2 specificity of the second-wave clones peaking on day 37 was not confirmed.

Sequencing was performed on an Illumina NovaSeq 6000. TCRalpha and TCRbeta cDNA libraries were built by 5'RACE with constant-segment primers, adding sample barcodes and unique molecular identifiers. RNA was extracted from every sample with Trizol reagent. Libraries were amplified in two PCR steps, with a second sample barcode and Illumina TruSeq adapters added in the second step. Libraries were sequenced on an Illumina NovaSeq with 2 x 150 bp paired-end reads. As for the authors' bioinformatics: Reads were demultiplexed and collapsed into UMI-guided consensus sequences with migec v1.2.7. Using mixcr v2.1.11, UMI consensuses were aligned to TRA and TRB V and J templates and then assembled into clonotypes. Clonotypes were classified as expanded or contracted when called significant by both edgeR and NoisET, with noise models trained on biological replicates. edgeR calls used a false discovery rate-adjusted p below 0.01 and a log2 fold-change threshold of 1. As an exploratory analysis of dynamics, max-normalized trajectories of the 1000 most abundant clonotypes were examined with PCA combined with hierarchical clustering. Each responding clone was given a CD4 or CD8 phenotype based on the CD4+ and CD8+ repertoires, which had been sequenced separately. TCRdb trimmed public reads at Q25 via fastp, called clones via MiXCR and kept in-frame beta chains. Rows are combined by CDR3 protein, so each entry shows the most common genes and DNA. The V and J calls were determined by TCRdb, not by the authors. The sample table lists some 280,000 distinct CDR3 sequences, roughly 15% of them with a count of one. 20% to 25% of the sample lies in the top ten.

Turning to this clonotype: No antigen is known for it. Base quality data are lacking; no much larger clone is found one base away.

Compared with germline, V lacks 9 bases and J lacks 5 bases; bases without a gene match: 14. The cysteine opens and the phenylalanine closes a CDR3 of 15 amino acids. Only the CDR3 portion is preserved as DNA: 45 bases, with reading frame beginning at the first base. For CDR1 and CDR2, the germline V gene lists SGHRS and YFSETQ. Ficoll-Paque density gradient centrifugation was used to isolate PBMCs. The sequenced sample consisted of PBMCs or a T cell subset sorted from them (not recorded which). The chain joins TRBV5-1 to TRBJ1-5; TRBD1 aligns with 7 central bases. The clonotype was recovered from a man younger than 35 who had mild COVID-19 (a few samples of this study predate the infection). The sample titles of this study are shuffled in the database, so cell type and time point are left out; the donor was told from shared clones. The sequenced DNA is TGCGCCACCTTACCTTTGACAGGGAACTATCAGCCCCAGCATTTT. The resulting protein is CATLPLTGNYQPQHF.